These 2 T cell receptor beta chains were sequenced from one sample in a study of OX40 agonist ivuxolimab in advanced cancers. The method was immunoSEQ multiplex PCR; TCRdb's version includes in-frame clones alone and lacks a portion of them. The sample lists about 96,000 clones, less than 95% occurring once. The sample in question was CD4+ or CD8+ T cells sorted from blood, obtained in a trial of the OX40 agonist ivuxolimab. These receptors all come from an adult with an advanced solid tumor such as melanoma, head and neck, liver or kidney cancer.

J is TRBJ2-3 and V is TRBV5-4; 14 positions match TRBD2. The trim removed 4 bases at V and 6 bases at J, leaving 10 bases unmatched. Germline values: CDR1 SGHNT, CDR2 YYREEE (reference sequence). This CDR3 comprises 17 residues. The CDR3 here is CASSAGTSGGGLDTQYF. The DNA for the CDR3 is TGTGCCAGCAGCGCCGGGACTAGCGGGGGCGGGTTGGATACGCAGTATTTT.

This chain uses TRBV11-3 with TRBJ2-5; maybe TRBD2 (6 bases). The CDR3 length is 17 residues. Trimming cost V 2 bases and J 4 bases, with 20 bases left between them. The germline V gene encodes CDR1 SGHNT and CDR2 YENEEA. In DNA form, the CDR3 reads TGTGCCAGCAGCTTATTTAGCGGCTTACACTTCTCAGAGACCCAGTACTTC. It specifies CASSLFSGLHFSETQYF.